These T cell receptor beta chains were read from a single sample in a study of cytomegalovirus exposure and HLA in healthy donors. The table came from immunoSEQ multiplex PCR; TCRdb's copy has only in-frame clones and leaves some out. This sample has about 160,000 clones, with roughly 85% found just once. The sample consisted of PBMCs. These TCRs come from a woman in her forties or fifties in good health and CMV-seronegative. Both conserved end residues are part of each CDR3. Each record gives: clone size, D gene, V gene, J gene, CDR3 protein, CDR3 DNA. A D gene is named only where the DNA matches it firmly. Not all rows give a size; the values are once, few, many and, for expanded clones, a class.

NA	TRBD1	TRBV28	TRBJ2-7	CASRDRGNEQYF	TGTGCCAGCAGGGACAGGGGGAACGAGCAGTACTTC
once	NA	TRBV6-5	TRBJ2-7	CASSYRTPYEQYF	TGTGCCAGCAGCTATAGGACACCGTACGAGCAGTACTTC
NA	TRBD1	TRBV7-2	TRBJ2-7	CASSHDRGYSYEQYF	TGTGCCAGCAGCCACGACAGGGGCTACTCCTACGAGCAGTACTTC
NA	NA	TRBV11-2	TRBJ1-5	CASSLAGDQPQHF	TGCGCCAGCAGCTTAGCGGGGGATCAGCCCCAGCATTTT
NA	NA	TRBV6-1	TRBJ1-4	CASSEASMYRRATNEKLFF	TGTGCCAGCAGTGAAGCCTCGATGTACCGACGGGCAACTAATGAAAAACTGTTTTTT
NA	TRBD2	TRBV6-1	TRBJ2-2	CASSSSGGAGELFF	TGTGCCAGCAGTTCTAGCGGGGGGGCCGGGGAGCTGTTTTTT
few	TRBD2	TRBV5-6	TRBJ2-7	CASTGWRENYEQYF	TGTGCCAGCACAGGGTGGCGGGAGAACTACGAGCAGTACTTC
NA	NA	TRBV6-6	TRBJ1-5	CASSYSYDAGNQPQHF	TGTGCCAGCAGTTACTCGTACGATGCGGGCAATCAGCCCCAGCATTTT
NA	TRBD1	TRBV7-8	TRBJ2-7	CASSRAGTGGFYEQYF	TGTGCCAGCAGCCGGGCGGGGACAGGGGGGTTCTACGAGCAGTACTTC
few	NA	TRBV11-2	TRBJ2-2	CASSFRRGYLRGTGELFF	TGTGCCAGCAGCTTCCGCCGGGGGTACCTCCGGGGCACCGGGGAGCTGTTTTTT
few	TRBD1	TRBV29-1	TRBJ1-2	CSVEGQYYGYTF	TGCAGCGTTGAGGGACAGTACTATGGCTACACCTTC
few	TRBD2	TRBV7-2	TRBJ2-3	CASSPGGGRADTQYF	TGTGCCAGCAGCCCGGGAGGGGGGAGAGCAGATACGCAGTATTTT
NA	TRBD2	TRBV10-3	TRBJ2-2	CAIRPDLAGSVTGELFF	TGTGCCATCAGGCCGGATCTAGCGGGGTCTGTCACCGGGGAGCTGTTTTTT
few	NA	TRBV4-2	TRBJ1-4	CASSQGGEKLFF	TGTGCCAGCAGCCAAGGAGGGGAAAAACTGTTTTTT
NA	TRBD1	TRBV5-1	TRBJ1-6	CASSLLQGARGSYNSPLHF	TGCGCCAGCAGCTTACTACAGGGGGCCAGGGGTTCCTATAATTCACCCCTCCACTTT
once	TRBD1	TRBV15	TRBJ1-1	CATSRERTGGNTEAFF	TGTGCCACCAGCAGAGAAAGGACAGGGGGTAACACTGAAGCTTTCTTT
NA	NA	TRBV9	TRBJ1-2	CASSPRRAADYGYTF	TGTGCCAGCAGCCCCCGCCGCGCTGCGGACTATGGCTACACCTTC
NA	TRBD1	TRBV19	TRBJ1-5	CASSIRPGQGVSNQPQHF	TGTGCCAGTAGTATCCGTCCGGGACAGGGCGTCAGCAATCAGCCCCAGCATTTT
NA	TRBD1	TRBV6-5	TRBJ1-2	CASSPYGQGDYGYTF	TGTGCCAGCAGCCCTTATGGACAGGGGGACTATGGCTACACCTTC
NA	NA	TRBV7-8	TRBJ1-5	CASSLSGLSGSNQPQHF	TGTGCCAGCAGCTTAAGCGGGTTGTCAGGGTCCAATCAGCCCCAGCATTTT
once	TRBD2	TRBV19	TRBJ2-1	CASGGLAGYNEQFF	TGTGCCAGTGGCGGGCTAGCGGGATACAATGAGCAGTTCTTC
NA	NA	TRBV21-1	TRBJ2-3	CASVPTGGLTDTQYF	TGTGCCAGCGTGCCTACAGGGGGCCTCACAGATACGCAGTATTTT
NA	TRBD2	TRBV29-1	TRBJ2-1	CSVRGDMSFF	TGCAGCGTTCGGGGGGATATGTCGTTCTTC
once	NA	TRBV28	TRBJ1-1	CASSLLRTGYTEAFF	TGTGCCAGCAGTTTACTCCGCACAGGGTACACTGAAGCTTTCTTT
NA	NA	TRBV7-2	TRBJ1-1	CASSLGALGTEAFF	TGTGCCAGCAGCCTGGGGGCCTTGGGGACTGAAGCTTTCTTT
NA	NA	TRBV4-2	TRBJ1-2	CASSQDRARNNYGYTF	TGTGCCAGCAGCCAAGACAGGGCCAGAAATAACTATGGCTACACCTTC
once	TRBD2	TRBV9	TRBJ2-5	CASSALAGGETQYF	TGTGCCAGCAGCGCCTTAGCGGGAGGAGAGACCCAGTACTTC
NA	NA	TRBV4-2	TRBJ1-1	CASSRQTVNTEAFF	TGTGCCAGCAGCCGCCAAACGGTGAACACTGAAGCTTTCTTT
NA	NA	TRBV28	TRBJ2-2	CASMGSGEGAGELFF	TGTGCCAGCATGGGCAGCGGGGAGGGGGCCGGGGAGCTGTTTTTT
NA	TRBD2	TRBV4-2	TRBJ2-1	CASSPTLAGRGGYEQFF	TGTGCCAGCAGCCCAACTTTAGCGGGCCGTGGGGGGTATGAGCAGTTCTTC
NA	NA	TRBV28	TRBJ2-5	CASSLLAGAETQYF	TGTGCCAGCAGTTTACTGGCTGGGGCAGAGACCCAGTACTTC
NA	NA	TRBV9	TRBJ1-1	CASSPRPGDTEAFF	TGTGCCAGCAGCCCCCGCCCAGGTGACACTGAAGCTTTCTTT
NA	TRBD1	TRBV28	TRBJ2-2	CASSLTGRGHTGELFF	TGTGCCAGCAGTTTAACTGGCAGGGGGCACACCGGGGAGCTGTTTTTT
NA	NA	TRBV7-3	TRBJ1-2	CASSLSGGNYGYTF	TGTGCCAGCAGCTTATCGGGGGGGAACTATGGCTACACCTTC
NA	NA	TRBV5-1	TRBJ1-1	CASSSQENTEAFF	TGCGCCAGCAGCTCTCAGGAGAACACTGAAGCTTTCTTT
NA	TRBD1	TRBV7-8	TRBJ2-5	CASSLELGQGGETQYF	TGTGCCAGCAGCTTGGAATTGGGACAGGGAGGCGAGACCCAGTACTTC
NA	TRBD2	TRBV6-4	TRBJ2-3	CASSDSTGLAGGVVTDTQYF	TGTGCCAGCAGTGACTCGACAGGACTAGCGGGAGGGGTGGTCACAGATACGCAGTATTTT
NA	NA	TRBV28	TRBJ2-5	CASAVPGMYQETQYF	TGTGCCAGCGCGGTACCAGGGATGTACCAAGAGACCCAGTACTTC
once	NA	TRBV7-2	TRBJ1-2	CASSWTDARGGYTF	TGTGCCAGCAGCTGGACGGATGCGAGGGGGGGCTACACCTTC
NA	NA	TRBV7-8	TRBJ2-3	CASSSRAAVSTDTQYF	TGTGCCAGCAGCTCCAGAGCGGCCGTTAGCACAGATACGCAGTATTTT
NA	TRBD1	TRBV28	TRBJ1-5	CASSDLPGQGVSNQPQHF	TGTGCCAGCAGTGATCTACCGGGACAGGGGGTTAGCAATCAGCCCCAGCATTTT
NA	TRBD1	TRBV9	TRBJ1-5	CASSVDRGSHLGAYYSNQPQHF	TGTGCCAGCAGCGTCGACAGGGGAAGCCATTTAGGAGCCTATTATAGCAATCAGCCCCAGCATTTT
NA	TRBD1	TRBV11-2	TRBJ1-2	CASSWGTAESYGYTF	TGTGCCAGCAGCTGGGGGACAGCCGAGAGCTATGGCTACACCTTC
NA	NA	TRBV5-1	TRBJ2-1	CASSPSTNSYNEQFF	TGCGCCAGCAGCCCCTCGACAAACAGCTACAATGAGCAGTTCTTC
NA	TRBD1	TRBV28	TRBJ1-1	CASNRGVVEAFF	TGTGCCAGCAACAGGGGGGTAGTTGAAGCTTTCTTT
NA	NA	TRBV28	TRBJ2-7	CASNVQTYEQYF	TGTGCCAGCAACGTGCAGACCTACGAGCAGTACTTC
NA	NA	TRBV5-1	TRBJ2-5	CASSRDQETQYF	TGCGCCAGCAGTCGGGATCAGGAGACCCAGTACTTC
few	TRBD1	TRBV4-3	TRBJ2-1	CASSQLRDRGANEQFF	TGCGCCAGCAGCCAACTCAGGGACAGGGGGGCTAATGAGCAGTTCTTC
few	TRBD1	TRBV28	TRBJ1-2	CASSWGQGGNYGYTF	TGTGCCAGCAGCTGGGGACAGGGAGGGAACTATGGCTACACCTTC
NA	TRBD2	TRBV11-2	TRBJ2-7	CASSGGVAYEQYF	TGTGCCAGCAGCGGGGGGGTCGCCTACGAGCAGTACTTC
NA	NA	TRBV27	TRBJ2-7	CASSPLAPRLGEQYF	TGTGCCAGCAGTCCCCTGGCGCCCCGCCTAGGCGAGCAGTACTTC
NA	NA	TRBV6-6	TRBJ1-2	CACEASNYGYTF	TGTGCCTGTGAGGCCTCTAACTATGGCTACACCTTC
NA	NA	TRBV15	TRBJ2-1	CATSMAPVQYYNEQFF	TGTGCCACCAGCATGGCCCCAGTCCAATACTACAATGAGCAGTTCTTC
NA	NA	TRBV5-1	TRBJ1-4	CASSLVGADEKLFF	TGCGCCAGCTCCCTCGTAGGGGCGGATGAAAAACTGTTTTTT
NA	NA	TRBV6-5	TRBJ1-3	CASSYKGNSGNTIYF	TGTGCCAGCAGTTACAAGGGGAACTCTGGAAACACCATATATTTT
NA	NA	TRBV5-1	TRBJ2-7	CASSLAGSYEQYF	TGCGCCAGCAGCTTGGCGGGCTCCTACGAGCAGTACTTC
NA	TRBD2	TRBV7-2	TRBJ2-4	CATGGMANIQYF	TGTGCCACGGGGGGTATGGCAAACATTCAGTACTTC